These T cell receptor beta chains were read from a single sample in a study of PD-L1 blockade in urothelial cancer. The repertoire was sequenced with immunoSEQ multiplex PCR; TCRdb's copy has only in-frame clones and lacks some. The repertoire holds 35,000 or so clones, with approximately 88% as singletons. The material was PBMCs, obtained around atezolizumab (anti-PD-L1) treatment. All receptors derive from a man between 35 and 55 years old with urothelial cancer. CDR3s include the opening cysteine and the closing phenylalanine or tryptophan.

V gene: TRBV27; CDR3 protein: CASSLLGQRNEKLFF
V gene: TRBV5-1; CDR3 protein: CASSLAGTGYTGELFF
V gene: TRBV18; CDR3 protein: CASSPPQDYEQYF
V gene: TRBV7-9; CDR3 protein: CASSLYNGGRAYEQFF
V gene: TRBV19; CDR3 protein: CASSSTSGSTDTQYF
V gene: TRBV5-1; CDR3 protein: CASSLDGTSTDTQYF
V gene: TRBV7-3; CDR3 protein: CASSLAGTGETQYF
V gene: TRBV18; CDR3 protein: CASSRSKGGDTEAFF
V gene: TRBV29-1; CDR3 protein: CSVPGQGNTIYF
V gene: TRBV19; CDR3 protein: CATRQGTGELFF
V gene: TRBV7-8; CDR3 protein: CASSSRQGLGGYTF
V gene: TRBV29-1; CDR3 protein: CSVDGLPTDTQYF
V gene: TRBV29-1; CDR3 protein: CSVADSTYEQYF
V gene: TRBV6-5; CDR3 protein: CASSYGWTGAYEQYF
V gene: TRBV19; CDR3 protein: CASSMGQGARDEQFF
V gene: TRBV30; CDR3 protein: CAWSLLTGNTEAFF
V gene: TRBV11-1; CDR3 protein: CASRRSRGMNTEAFF
V gene: TRBV7-2; CDR3 protein: CASSPSGSGDNQPQHF
V gene: TRBV19; CDR3 protein: CASGRQGGTDTQYF
V gene: TRBV6-5; CDR3 protein: CASSYKGGLDEAFF
V gene: TRBV14; CDR3 protein: CASSRSSGSYEQYF
V gene: TRBV7-9; CDR3 protein: CASTFGGLDTGELFF
V gene: TRBV28; CDR3 protein: CASSRTSGTYEQYF
V gene: TRBV5-1; CDR3 protein: CASSFGGRAVGELFF
V gene: TRBV7-2; CDR3 protein: CASSLASETQYF
V gene: TRBV7-3; CDR3 protein: CASSAGTAEQYF
V gene: TRBV5-8; CDR3 protein: CASSLIQGANEKLFF
V gene: TRBV30; CDR3 protein: CAWWTGGFMQTQYF
V gene: TRBV5-6; CDR3 protein: CASSYGLPKGNEQFF
V gene: TRBV30; CDR3 protein: CAWSVLSNEQFF
V gene: TRBV28; CDR3 protein: CASSPRQGEKLFF
V gene: TRBV2; CDR3 protein: CASSRTSGTGGELFF
V gene: TRBV27; CDR3 protein: CASSLAVPYEQYF
V gene: TRBV6-1; CDR3 protein: CASSLDRGYNEQFF
V gene: TRBV29-1; CDR3 protein: CSVEDDWAQETQYF
V gene: TRBV5-1; CDR3 protein: CASSLAGWGDNEQFF
V gene: TRBV9; CDR3 protein: CASSPRLEAYNEQFF
V gene: TRBV5-6; CDR3 protein: CASSSDRGLTEAFF
V gene: TRBV27; CDR3 protein: CASSLWGGIDNEQFF
V gene: TRBV9; CDR3 protein: CASKKSGSNYGYTF
V gene: TRBV7-3; CDR3 protein: CASSLPSGTNEQFF
V gene: TRBV21-1; CDR3 protein: CASSRTLMNTEAFF
V gene: TRBV6-5; CDR3 protein: CASSTPGTVGKEQFF
V gene: TRBV15; CDR3 protein: CATSRETLYEQYF
V gene: TRBV4-2; CDR3 protein: CASSQDGTGGRSQPQHF
V gene: TRBV28; CDR3 protein: CASSPSSAFPSQGLGGENTEAFF
V gene: TRBV30; CDR3 protein: CAWTRERDEQYF
V gene: TRBV11-2; CDR3 protein: CASSPDTEAFF
V gene: TRBV2; CDR3 protein: CASSATDSGANVLTF
V gene: TRBV6-4; CDR3 protein: CASSPLAGGTNTGELFF